These 26 T cell receptor beta chains originate from one sample sequenced in a study of T cells in Graves' hyperthyroidism and ophthalmopathy. Template material for amplifying TCR beta CDR3 regions consisted of RNA transcripts. Researchers ran a first-round RT-PCR on the TCR CDR3 using the HTBI primer set. TCRdb itself ran the multiplex PCR reads through MiXCR, one entry per CDR3 protein. The sample lists about 290,000 distinct CDR3 sequences; roughly a fifth were seen once. The specimen was blood. The receptors derive from a man aged 45-60 years with Graves' ophthalmopathy.

This clonotype occurred many times. This sequence joins TRBV6-1 and TRBJ1-4, with no clear D. From germline, CDR1 is MNHNS and CDR2 SASEGT. V dropped 6 bases and J dropped 11 bases, with 19 bases sitting between them. The CDR3 consists of 14 residues. Here the CDR3 reads CASRQLPGNGKLFF. The DNA for the CDR3 is TGTGCCAGCAGGCAGCTACCGGGGAATGGGAAACTGTTTTTT.

This clonotype was seen ten or more times. For the CDR3, the DNA is TGTGCCAGCGCGCCCGGGACAGGGTCCTACGAGCAGTACTTC. The encoded protein is CASAPGTGSYEQYF. The chain employs TRBV3-1 and TRBJ2-7, with 9 positions matching TRBD1. The CDR3 totals 14 residues. Germline values: CDR1 LGHDT, CDR2 YNNKEL (reference sequence). With 8 bases clipped from V and 1 base from J, the junction kept 6 bases outside the gene matches.

This clonotype was seen at least ten times. V usage is TRBV28 and J usage is TRBJ2-1, with TRBD2 matching over 9 bases. J gave up 11 bases and V 4 bases, and 18 bases lay outside the gene matches. This CDR3 has 17 residues. Germline values: CDR1 MDHEN, CDR2 SYDVKM. CDR3 protein: CASSSPYPGLAEEQQFF. The CDR3 coding sequence is TGTGCCAGCAGTTCTCCGTACCCGGGACTAGCTGAAGAACAGCAGTTCTTC.

This clonotype has ten or more counts. The J gene is TRBJ1-4, the V gene TRBV7-2; D ambiguous. Germline V gene lookup returns CDR1 SGHTA and CDR2 FQGNSA. Trimming shortened V by 5 bases and J by 4 bases, and 14 bases separated the two germline ends. The CDR3 has 15 amino acids. As DNA, the CDR3 is TGTGCCAGCAGCCAAATTCAGTGGGGTAATGAAAAACTGTTTTTT. Translating gives CASSQIQWGNEKLFF. Variable domain in full (rest from reference TRBV7-2 and TRBJ1-4): GAGVSQSPSNKVTEKGKDVELRCDPISGHTALYWYRQSLGQGLEFLIYFQGNSAPDKSGLPSDRFSAERTGGSVSTLTIQRTQQEDSAVYLCASSQIQWGNEKLFFGSGTQLSVL.

V gene TRBV27 combines with J gene TRBJ1-5; a weak D match, TRBD1 (6 bases). The V end was cut by 1 base, the J end by 4 bases, with 14 bases between. The germline CDR1 and CDR2 sequences are MNHEY and SMNVEV (reference sequence). The CDR3 has 16 amino acids. CDR3 DNA: TGTGCCAGCAGTTTATTGTCGACAGGCCCTAATCAGCCCCAGCATTTT. Its protein product is CASSLLSTGPNQPQHF.

This clonotype was observed at least ten times. V is TRBV20-1 and J is TRBJ2-1; 7 positions agree with TRBD2. V was pared by 1 base and J by 0 bases, with 15 bases of the junction left unmatched. There are 19 residues in the CDR3. CDR1 is DFQATT, CDR2 SNEGSKA, per germline (reference sequence). CDR3 in amino acids: CSARAGSMAGAGSYNEQFF. In nucleotides, the CDR3 is TGCAGTGCTAGAGCAGGGTCTATGGCGGGAGCTGGCTCCTACAATGAGCAGTTCTTC.

This clonotype has just a few counts. The rearrangement joins TRBV19 to TRBJ2-3, with 8 positions matching TRBD1. With V trimmed by 6 bases and J by 2 bases, 4 bases remained unmatched. Germline V gene data show CDR1 as LNHDA and CDR2 as SQIVND (reference sequence). The CDR3 is 14 residues long. CDR3 loop: CASRNRGNTDTQYF. CDR3 DNA: TGTGCCAGTAGAAACAGGGGGAACACAGATACGCAGTATTTT.

This clonotype has just a few counts. The genes are TRBV29-1 and TRBJ2-1, with D unresolved. The CDR3 consists of 11 residues. Trimming stripped 2 bases from V and 6 bases from J, with 5 bases between. The germline V gene encodes CDR1 SQVTM and CDR2 ANQGSEA. CDR3 residues: CSVELPNEQFF. As DNA, the CDR3 is TGCAGCGTTGAACTCCCCAATGAGCAGTTCTTC.

This clonotype was seen more than once but under ten times. V is TRBV19 and J is TRBJ1-2; 7 nucleotides agree with TRBD1. Unmatched junction bases numbered 5, after V lost 3 bases and J lost 1 base. CDR3 length equals 15 residues. Germline values: CDR1 LNHDA, CDR2 SQIVND (reference sequence). This chain's CDR3 is CASSIPGQLNYGYTF. As DNA, the CDR3 is TGTGCCAGTAGTATTCCGGGACAGCTTAACTATGGCTACACCTTC.

The chain employs TRBV28 and TRBJ2-7; no reliable D call. Trimming cost V 3 bases and J 5 bases, with 20 bases left between them. Germline V CDR1 and CDR2: MDHEN, SYDVKM. The CDR3 has 16 residues. The CDR3 bases are TGTGCCAGCAGTTTCCCCCAGAGTTTCAGCGCGAACGAGCAGTACTTC. It is translated as CASSFPQSFSANEQYF.

The gene calls are TRBV6-1 and TRBJ2-1; TRBD2 matches 7 bases. The length of the CDR3 is 13 residues. Germline assignment: CDR1 MNHNS and CDR2 SASEGT. With 1 base clipped from V and 10 bases from J, the junction kept 4 bases outside the gene matches. The DNA of the CDR3 is TGTGCCAGCAGTGAAGGGGGGGGTGGGGAGCAGTTCTTC. This sequence encodes CASSEGGGGEQFF.

This clonotype was seen repeatedly, ten times or more. This chain's CDR3 is CASSLGQGSLNTEAFF. The CDR3 DNA follows: TGTGCCAGCTCACTCGGACAGGGGTCCCTGAACACTGAAGCTTTCTTT. V and J are TRBV18 and TRBJ1-1; TRBD1 matches 9 bases. The CDR3 contains 16 residues. Germline V CDR1 and CDR2: KGHSH, LQKENI. With V trimmed by 4 bases and J by 0 bases, 6 bases remained unmatched.

The chain combines TRBV6-1 with TRBJ2-1, with TRBD2 matching over 9 bases. V lost 3 bases and J lost 2; bases outside the gene matches: 2. Germline values: CDR1 MNHNS, CDR2 SASEGT. The CDR3 consists of 15 residues. CDR3 DNA sequence: TGTGCCAGCAGTGACGCGGGAGGGACCTACAATGAGCAGTTCTTC. Protein sequence: CASSDAGGTYNEQFF.

This chain joins TRBV6-1 and TRBJ2-4; a weak D match, TRBD1 (5 bases). Per the germline V gene, CDR1 is MNHNS and CDR2 is SASEGT. V shed 8 bases and J shed 3 bases, with 14 bases lying between them. This CDR3 is 14 amino acids long. CDR3 loop: CASSRTRSKNIQYF. CDR3 DNA: TGTGCCAGCTCCCGGACACGGAGCAAAAACATTCAGTACTTC.

This clonotype was seen more than once but under ten times. This chain uses TRBV9 with TRBJ1-2; 9 positions match TRBD1. Germline V gene lookup returns CDR1 SGDLS and CDR2 YYNGEE. With V trimmed by 3 bases and J by 3 bases, 6 bases remained unmatched. CDR3 length equals 15 residues. CDR3 sequence reads: CASSAGWTGDYGYTF. The CDR3 DNA reads TGTGCCAGCAGCGCCGGCTGGACAGGGGACTATGGCTACACCTTC.

CDR3 coding DNA: TGTGCCATCAGTGAGTCGAAGAGTCAGCCCCAGCATTTT. Its protein product is CAISESKSQPQHF. The chain is built from TRBV10-3 and TRBJ1-5, with no clear D. V lost 0 bases and J 6 bases, leaving 6 bases between the germline ends. The CDR3 loop spans 13 amino acids. Germline CDR1 is ENHRY and CDR2 is SYGVKD.

This clonotype showed up many times. This chain connects TRBV11-2 to TRBJ2-5; 12 bases are shared with TRBD2. The junction had 13 bases not matched to a gene; V was cut back by 2 bases and J by 6 bases. Germline values: CDR1 SGHAT, CDR2 FQNNGV. This CDR3 has 18 residues. CDR3 loop: CASSLFLAGGLGTQTQYF. CDR3 bases: TGTGCCAGCAGCTTATTCCTAGCGGGAGGGCTGGGGACACAGACCCAGTACTTC.

This clonotype was counted between two and nine times. V gene TRBV4-1 combines with J gene TRBJ2-3; unclear D gene. The germline gives CDR1 MGHRA, CDR2 YSYEKL. This CDR3 has 15 residues. Trimming took 4 bases from V and 2 from J, leaving 13 bases between them. The CDR3 DNA follows: TGCGCCAGCAGCCCCGAACCCGCCCCCACAGATACGCAGTATTTT. It yields the protein CASSPEPAPTDTQYF.

The rearrangement uses TRBV5-6 and TRBJ2-1; a possible D gene is TRBD2 (7 bases). This CDR3 has 18 residues. V shed 1 base and J shed 9 bases, with 26 bases lying between them. Germline V gives CDR1 SGHDT, CDR2 YYEEEE. CDR3 protein: CASSLRFRGGGRSSEQFF. CDR3 DNA: TGTGCCAGCAGCTTGCGGTTTAGGGGGGGGGGCAGGTCGAGTGAGCAGTTCTTC.

This clonotype showed up many times. The chain uses TRBV20-1 and TRBJ1-2, with TRBD1 matching 7 bases. The germline gives CDR1 DFQATT, CDR2 SNEGSKA (reference sequence). The junction had 15 bases not matched to a gene; V was cut back by 6 bases and J by 5 bases. The CDR3 sequence is 15 residues long. The CDR3 is CSAPQGGSFLYGYTF. In DNA form, the CDR3 reads TGCAGTGCACCCCAGGGGGGGTCCTTTTTGTATGGCTACACCTTC.

This clonotype showed up many times. This chain joins TRBV28 and TRBJ2-7; TRBD2 matches 10 bases. The CDR3 spans 13 residues. The J segment lost 3 bases and the V segment lost 9 bases, leaving 5 bases of the junction unmatched. Germline V gives CDR1 MDHEN, CDR2 SYDVKM. For the CDR3, the DNA is TGTGCCAGTTCTAGCGGGAGTAACTACGAGCAGTACTTC. Its protein is CASSSGSNYEQYF. Full variable domain (remainder filled in from reference TRBV28 and TRBJ2-7): DVKVTQSSRYLVKRTGEKVFLECVQDMDHENMFWYRQDPGLGLRLIYFSYDVKMKEKGDIPEGYSVSREKKERFSLILESASTNQTSMYLCASSSGSNYEQYFGPGTRLTVT.

This clonotype was seen at least ten times. V is TRBV30 and J is TRBJ2-7, with D possibly being TRBD2 (6 bases). The CDR3 has 14 amino acids. Trimming left V 2 bases short and J 0 bases short, with 11 bases between. Germline V gene sequence: CDR1 GTSNPN, CDR2 SVGIG (reference sequence). Written as DNA, the CDR3 is TGTGCCTGGAGTCTAGCGCGTAGCTCCTACGAGCAGTACTTC. Protein sequence: CAWSLARSSYEQYF.

On this clonotype itself: A read error may be the cause here, since a much bigger clone is one base away. The CDR3 end shows no conserved phenylalanine or tryptophan, and so a read error is likely. J is TRBJ1-5 and V is TRBV10-3; no reliable D call. The germline V and J ends were trimmed by 1 base and 4 bases, with 5 bases remaining between them. The CDR3 spans 13 residues. In germline, CDR1 is ENHRY, CDR2 SYGVKD. CDR3 sequence: CAISELGNQPQHI. The CDR3 DNA reads TGTGCCATCAGTGAGTTAGGAAATCAGCCCCAGCATATT.

This clonotype was observed many times. The chain joins TRBV7-8 to TRBJ2-7; the match to TRBD2 covers 7 bases. CDR1 SGHVS and CDR2 FQNEAQ come from the germline V gene. With V trimmed by 6 bases and J by 2 bases, 4 bases remained unmatched. The CDR3 is 13 amino acids. CDR3 DNA: TGTGCCAGCAGGAGGAGCGGGACCTACGAGCAGTACTTC. Amino acid sequence: CASRRSGTYEQYF.

This clonotype was counted many times. This chain connects TRBV7-3 to TRBJ2-1; 11 bases agree with TRBD2. The CDR3 totals 15 residues. CDR1 and CDR2 (germline): SGHTA, FQGTGA. Trimming at V came to 4 bases and at J to 9 bases, leaving 8 bases not matched to a gene. Here the CDR3 reads CASSSLAGGVTEQFF. The CDR3 DNA is TGTGCCAGCAGCTCCTTAGCGGGAGGGGTTACTGAGCAGTTCTTC.

In the case of this clonotype: Being one base from a much bigger clone, this may be a read error. The limits of the CDR3 on the DNA are not certain, so only TCRdb's listed CDR3 is given. The V gene is TRBV5-1, the J gene TRBJ2-3; the DNA was not compared with TRBD1, the D call given in the table. With termini counted, the CDR3 has 17 amino acids. Germline-derived CDR1 and CDR2 are SGHRS and YFSETQ. The CDR3 spells CASSFGTGAQGTDTRYF.